A single sample gave rise to the 20 T cell receptor beta chains below, sequenced in a study of read filtering for tumor transcriptome and immune sequencing. From approximately 400 ng of RNA, a library with molecular barcoded alpha/delta and beta/gamma adaptors was made. TCRdb called the reads again in MiXCR, with one record for every CDR3 protein. The repertoire has about 37,000 distinct CDR3 sequences, roughly 10% of them found once; the top ten carry approximately 37%. Sample: a population of CD138-negative cells sorted from bone marrow. The receptors were sampled from a donor at least 40 years old with multiple myeloma.

This clonotype was seen at least ten times. The chain joins TRBV20-1 to TRBJ2-7; D uncertain. Germline values: CDR1 DFQATT, CDR2 SNEGSKA (reference sequence). Trimming pared 4 bases from V and 0 bases from J, leaving 10 bases between. The CDR3 spans 13 residues. For the CDR3, the DNA is TGCAGTGCTATCTGGGGTAGCTCCTACGAGCAGTACTTC. The encoded protein is CSAIWGSSYEQYF.

This clonotype was counted at least ten times. V is TRBV7-2 and J is TRBJ2-3, with D maybe TRBD1 (7 bases). The CDR3 spans 15 residues. Trimming shortened V by 2 bases and J by 6 bases, and 15 bases separated the two germline ends. CDR1 and CDR2 from the germline V gene are SGHTA and FQGNSA. The CDR3 loop reads CASSLQGGQSDTQYF. CDR3 DNA sequence: TGTGCCAGCAGCTTACAGGGGGGCCAGTCCGATACGCAGTATTTT. The variable domain in full, completed from reference TRBV7-2 and TRBJ2-3, reads GAGVSQSPSNKVTEKGKDVELRCDPISGHTALYWYRQSLGQGLEFLIYFQGNSAPDKSGLPSDRFSAERTGGSVSTLTIQRTQQEDSAVYLCASSLQGGQSDTQYFGPGTRLTVL.

This clonotype has ten or more counts. V usage is TRBV13 and J usage is TRBJ2-1; TRBD2 matches at 7 bases. Germline values: CDR1 PRHDT, CDR2 FYEKMQ (reference sequence). The junction had 3 bases not matched to a gene; V was cut back by 5 bases and J by 8 bases. The CDR3 covers 12 residues. The CDR3 protein is CASSTTSDEQFF. The CDR3 DNA reads TGTGCCAGCAGCACAACTAGCGATGAGCAGTTCTTC.

This clonotype was detected many times. The chain carries TRBV3-1 and TRBJ2-7; D is perhaps TRBD2 (6 bases). V was pared by 0 bases and J by 4 bases, with 16 bases between. CDR3 length: 16 amino acids. CDR1 and CDR2 from the germline V gene are LGHDT and YNNKEL (reference sequence). The CDR3 region has the DNA TGTGCCAGCAGCCAAGACGGCGGGACGGGTGAATACGAGCAGTACTTC. It specifies CASSQDGGTGEYEQYF.

This clonotype was counted at least ten times. The rearrangement links TRBV2 to TRBJ2-1; TRBD1 matches 7 bases. CDR1 and CDR2 (germline): SNHLY, FYNNEI. The CDR3 has 12 residues. The V segment lost 11 bases and the J segment 5 bases; nucleotides outside the gene matches: 6. CDR3 sequence: CAPSQGDNEQFF. CDR3 bases: TGTGCCCCCTCCCAGGGGGACAATGAGCAGTTCTTC.

V gene TRBV5-1 combines with J gene TRBJ2-7; 9 bases match TRBD1. The germline V gene has CDR1 SGHRS and CDR2 YFSETQ. CDR3 length: 17 residues. V lost 0 bases, J lost 0 bases, and 7 bases stayed unmatched. The CDR3 nucleotides read TGCGCCAGCAGCTTGGTTCCGGGACAGGGTAACTCCTACGAGCAGTACGTC. Translation gives CASSLVPGQGNSYEQYV.

This clonotype was detected ten times or more. The V gene is TRBV5-1, the J gene TRBJ2-6; D not certain. Germline assignment: CDR1 SGHRS and CDR2 YFSETQ. Deletions cut 6 bases from V and 0 bases from J, with 10 bases between. CDR3 size: 15 residues. This CDR3 reads CASTLGNSGANVLTF. CDR3 nucleotides: TGCGCCAGCACCCTAGGGAACTCTGGGGCCAACGTCCTGACTTTC.

With regard to this clonotype: A much larger clone differs from this one at a single base, so this may be a read error. No conserved phenylalanine or tryptophan ends this CDR3, so it is likely a read error. This CDR3 reads CASSIYRGAAEAFL. In nucleotides, the CDR3 is TGTGCCAGCAGCATTTACAGGGGGGCGGCTGAAGCTTTCCTT. The chain recombines TRBV7-2 with TRBJ1-1, with 8 bases fitting TRBD1. The V segment lost 5 bases and the J segment 6 bases; nucleotides outside the gene matches: 8. The CDR3 has 14 amino acids. Looked up from germline, CDR1 is SGHTA and CDR2 is FQGNSA.

This clonotype was counted at least ten times. The V gene is TRBV9, the J gene TRBJ1-6, with D hard to call. The V gene's germline CDR1 is SGDLS and CDR2 YYNGEE. V gave up 3 bases and J gave up 14 bases, with 12 bases separating them. This CDR3 is 12 amino acids long. CDR3 DNA: TGTGCCAGCAGCGATCCGAGGGAAACCCTCCACTTT. As protein: CASSDPRETLHF.

In regard to this clonotype: Its ends do not fully match the called genes, so a read error is possible. The rearrangement uses TRBV5-4 and TRBJ1-6; tentatively, D is TRBD1 (5 bases). This CDR3 has 15 residues. Germline V gene sequence: CDR1 SGHNT, CDR2 YYREEE (reference sequence). CDR3 protein: CAGSLDQGFGSPLHF. The CDR3 DNA sequence: TGTGCCGGCAGCTTGGATCAGGGATTCGGCTCACCCCTCCACTTT. Combining the CDR3 with reference TRBV5-4 and TRBJ1-6 gives the whole variable domain ETGVTQSPTHLIKTRGQQVTLRCSSQSGHNTVSWYQQALGQGPQFIFQYYREEENGRGNFPPRFSGLQFPNYSSELNVNALELDDSALYLCAGSLDQGFGSPLHFGNGTRLTVT.

This clonotype was picked up many times. The rearrangement joins TRBV7-2 to TRBJ2-1, with 7 bases that match TRBD2. CDR1 and CDR2 (germline): SGHTA, FQGNSA. The CDR3 spans 15 residues. With 8 bases clipped from V and 0 bases from J, the junction kept 7 bases outside the gene matches. CDR3 DNA sequence: TGTGCCAGCTCATCCCCGGGGGGCTCCTACAATGAGCAGTTCTTC. Translation gives CASSSPGGSYNEQFF.

There are many counts of this clonotype. The V gene is TRBV5-1, the J gene TRBJ2-5; 8 nucleotides line up with TRBD1. The CDR3 sequence is 15 residues long. After removal of 4 bases from V and 1 base from J, the junction contained 6 bases not matched to a gene. Looked up from germline, CDR1 is SGHRS and CDR2 is YFSETQ. The CDR3 coding sequence is TGCGCCAGCAGCCCCCGGACAGGGCCCCAAGAGACCCAGTACTTC. Its translation is CASSPRTGPQETQYF. Drawing the rest from reference TRBV5-1 and TRBJ2-5, the complete variable domain is KAGVTQTPRYLIKTRGQQVTLSCSPISGHRSVSWYQQTPGQGLQFLFEYFSETQRNKGNFPGRFSGRQFSNSRSEMNVSTLELGDSALYLCASSPRTGPQETQYFGPGTRLLVL.

For this clonotype: This clone may be a read error of a much larger clone one base away. The chain uses TRBV2 and TRBJ2-3, with D hard to call. The CDR3 consists of 13 residues. Germline assignment: CDR1 SNHLY and CDR2 FYNNEI. CDR3 sequence reads: CASNGLNTDTQDF. CDR3 nucleotide sequence: TGTGCCAGCAATGGATTAAACACAGATACGCAGGATTTT.

In its sample, this clonotype was seen many times. This chain joins TRBV5-5 and TRBJ1-1; D unresolved. The V end was cut by 4 bases, the J end by 1 base, with 14 bases between. CDR1 is SGHKS and CDR2 is YYEKEE in the germline V gene (reference sequence). The length of the CDR3 is 15 residues. This CDR3 is CASSPGRIENTEAFF. CDR3 DNA sequence: TGTGCCAGCAGCCCCGGTAGGATCGAGAACACTGAAGCTTTCTTT.

At least ten counts were recorded for this clonotype. The CDR3 reads CASSPGPRNQPQHF. In DNA, the CDR3 is TGTGCCAGCAGCCCGGGACCCAGGAATCAGCCCCAGCATTTT. The chain couples TRBV7-8 to TRBJ1-5, with D possibly TRBD1 on 5 matching bases. Trimming removed 5 bases at V and 4 bases at J, with 12 bases between. The CDR3 has 14 residues. Germline-derived CDR1 and CDR2 are SGHVS and FQNEAQ. The variable domain in full, completed from reference TRBV7-8 and TRBJ1-5, reads GAGVSQSPRYKVAKRGQDVALRCDPISGHVSLFWYQQALGQGPEFLTYFQNEAQLDKSGLPSDRFFAERPEGSVSTLKIQRTQQEDSAVYLCASSPGPRNQPQHFGDGTRLSIL.

This clonotype was picked up many times. The CDR3 DNA reads TGTGCCAGCGGGCAGGGGGCTGGGGCCAACGTCCTGACTTTC. It yields the protein CASGQGAGANVLTF. V and J are TRBV28 and TRBJ2-6; 7 nucleotides line up with TRBD1. The V segment lost 8 bases and the J segment 2 bases; nucleotides outside the gene matches: 3. The CDR3 sequence is 14 residues long. Per the germline V gene, CDR1 is MDHEN and CDR2 is SYDVKM.

This clonotype was picked up many times. This rearrangement joins TRBV7-2 to TRBJ2-2; 13 nucleotides agree with TRBD2. Per germline, CDR1 SGHTA and CDR2 FQGNSA. J gave up 3 bases and V 10 bases, and 5 bases lay outside the gene matches. The CDR3 is made up of 15 amino acids. The CDR3 DNA follows: TGTGCCACCAGACTAGCGGGGGGCCACACCGGGGAGCTGTTTTTT. It encodes CATRLAGGHTGELFF.

Note on this clonotype: Given a much more abundant clone one base away, this may be a read error. The V gene is TRBV2, the J gene TRBJ2-4; 10 positions match TRBD1. Germline values: CDR1 SNHLY, CDR2 FYNNEI. The CDR3 is 14 amino acids. CDR3 loop: CTSSWDRGENIQYF. For the CDR3, the DNA is TGTACCAGCAGTTGGGACAGGGGCGAAAACATTCAGTACTTC.

This clonotype came up a few times. The rearrangement uses TRBV12-3 or TRBV12-4 and TRBJ2-4, with D perhaps matching TRBD1 (6 bases). There are 14 residues in the CDR3. Trimming removed 4 bases from V and 3 bases from J, with 10 bases in between. CDR3 amino acids: CASSWDIGKNIQYF. CDR3 in DNA: TGTGCCAGCAGTTGGGACATAGGCAAAAACATTCAGTACTTC.

This clonotype was seen only a few times. This clone may be a read error of a much larger clone one base away. The V call is TRBV20-1, the J call TRBJ2-1; D unresolved. The V gene's germline CDR1 is DFQATT and CDR2 SNEGSKA (reference sequence). The CDR3 length is 12 residues. CDR3: CGARLQAHEQFF. The CDR3 region has the DNA TGCGGTGCTAGATTACAAGCCCATGAGCAGTTCTTC.